This TCR beta chain was sequenced for a study of control samples from healthy donors and cancer patients. Germline CDR1 reads MNHEY; CDR2 reads SVGAGI. Germline trimming cut 6 bases from V and 2 bases from J; bases unmatched to any gene: 5. The CDR3 contains 15 residues. Clones were sequenced by immunoSEQ multiplex PCR, and TCRdb holds only the in-frame ones, with some missing. The profile shows about 59,000 clones, roughly nine tenths of them singletons. The origin of this receptor is a man in his forties with colorectal cancer. The rearrangement uses TRBV6-5 and TRBJ2-1, with 9 bases matching TRBD2. Material for sequencing was PBMCs. In DNA form, the CDR3 reads TGTGCCAGCAGAGCGGGGGGTTTCACCTACAATGAGCAGTTCTTC. It encodes CASRAGGFTYNEQFF.